This T cell receptor (beta chain) was recovered during a study of shared clonotypes between healthy human individuals. From germline, CDR1 is SGHRS and CDR2 YFSETQ. Trimming removed 6 bases from V and 3 bases from J; junction bases left unmatched: 14. This CDR3 spans 16 amino acids. The authors split each subset's genomic DNA evenly across several immunoSEQ plates. 200 to 250 ng DNA, about 28,000 T cell genomes, went into each sorted-subset replicate PCR. Profiling relied on immunoSEQ multiplex PCR, and the TCRdb table lists in-frame clones only, not all of them. Among around 510,000 clones listed, roughly 95% were seen once. About this clone itself: Its antigen is still unknown.

Study observations and caveats: Donor scarcity curtailed the genetic and exposure-history diversity represented herein.

The CD4+ fraction was divided into a CD45RA+ naive subset and a CD45RA-negative memory subset. The source material was naive CD4+ T cells sorted from blood. The subset denotes: CD45RA+ positively selected. The TCR originated in a woman aged 30 to 39 in good health. V gene TRBV5-1 combines with J gene TRBJ2-7; 8 positions match TRBD2. CDR3: CASTSFQTSGGYEQYF. The CDR3 bases are TGCGCCAGCACCTCCTTTCAAACTAGCGGTGGCTACGAGCAGTACTTC.